These 29 T cell receptor beta chains were sequenced from one sample in a study of Tregs in tolerant kidney transplant recipients. The nonmyeloablative bone marrow transplants came from related graft donors, with transient mixed chimerism. The assay was immunoSEQ multiplex PCR, and TCRdb's table has in-frame clones only and misses some. The data show approximately 24,000 clones, and the top ten clones hold approximately 4.1%. The sequencing used CD4+ T cells from blood (PBMCs), collected 6 months after the transplant. These receptors were collected from a human patient who received a combined kidney and bone marrow transplant. Part of the T cells may come from the graft donor.

With regard to this clone: The CDR3 end falls 3 residues outside the read, so it is completed with the germline J gene. This chain uses TRBV18 with TRBJ2-7; 9 nucleotides agree with TRBD1. Trimming removed 3 bases from V and 0 bases from J; junction bases left unmatched: 15. Germline CDR1 KGHSH, CDR2 LQKENI. CDR3 length equals 19 residues. The CDR3 sequence: CASSPTYIWDRDFSYEQYF. CDR3 DNA, as far as it was read: TGTGCCAGCTCACCTACCTACATCTGGGACAGGGACTTCTCCTACGAG.

For this clone: The read comes to an end 3 residues before the CDR3 does, leaving the germline J gene to fill in the end. The V and J genes are TRBV11-2 and TRBJ2-7, with unresolved D. The germline V gene has CDR1 SGHAT and CDR2 FQNNGV. The length of the CDR3 is 11 residues. The ends were cut back, 4 bases at V and 4 bases at J, with 5 bases in the middle. The CDR3 region is CASSSIYEQYF. The CDR3 bases that were read are TGTGCCAGCAGCTCCATTTACGAG.

On this clone: From the germline J gene comes the end of the CDR3, since the read stops 3 residues before it. The V and J genes are TRBV7-2 and TRBJ2-4; D gene uncertain. The CDR3 has 15 amino acids. The V gene's germline CDR1 is SGHTA and CDR2 FQGNSA. The ends were cut back, 7 bases at V and 0 bases at J, with 13 bases in the middle. Partial CDR3 DNA: TGTGCCAGCACCCCGACTGATCTAGCCAAAAACATT. The encoded protein is CASTPTDLAKNI. The full CDR3 sequence reads CASTPTDLAKNIQYF.

Comment on this clone: The DNA ends 3 residues before the CDR3 does, and the rest of the CDR3 is filled in from the germline J gene. This rearrangement joins TRBV20-1 to TRBJ2-3; a possible D gene is TRBD1 (5 bases). The CDR3 has 15 amino acids. The V gene's germline CDR1 is DFQATT and CDR2 SNEGSKA (reference sequence). V lost 2 bases to trimming and J lost 3 bases, with 15 bases between them. CDR3 sequence reads: CSARKRTPGTDTQYF. The CDR3 bases that were read are TGCAGTGCTAGAAAACGGACCCCAGGGACAGATACG.

About this clone itself: The DNA ends 3 residues before the CDR3 does, and the rest of the CDR3 is filled in from the germline J gene. The chain uses TRBV6-1 and TRBJ1-4; 10 bases are a match to TRBD1. CDR3 size: 15 residues. From germline, CDR1 is MNHNS and CDR2 SASEGT. J was trimmed by 6 bases and V by 4 bases; bases with no gene match: 5. The CDR3 bases that were read are TGTGCCAGCAGTGGGGGACAGGGGCCATATGAAAAA. Its protein product is CASSGGQGPYEK. The entire CDR3 protein reads CASSGGQGPYEKLFF.

The part of the CDR3 DNA that was read is TGTGCCAGCAGTCTGGGCCGGGGAACGGACACG. Amino acids: CASSLGRGTDT. The entire CDR3 protein is CASSLGRGTDTQYF. The gene calls are TRBV2 and TRBJ2-3; the D gene is possibly TRBD2 (5 bases). From the germline J gene comes the end of the CDR3, since the read stops 3 residues before it. The CDR3 extends over 14 amino acids. CDR1 and CDR2 from the germline V gene are SNHLY and FYNNEI.

About this clone: The DNA ends 3 residues before the CDR3 does, and the rest of the CDR3 is filled in from the germline J gene. This sequence joins TRBV29-1 and TRBJ2-7, with D possibly TRBD2 on 6 matching bases. Germline values: CDR1 SQVTM, CDR2 ANQGSEA. Deletions cut 4 bases from V and 0 bases from J, with 13 bases between. This CDR3 contains 14 residues. CDR3 loop: CSVARAGSSYEQYF. The CDR3 bases that were read are TGCAGCGTTGCCCGCGCGGGGAGCTCCTACGAG.

Remarks on this clone: The sequence runs out 3 residues before the end of the CDR3; the remainder is reconstructed from the germline J gene. V is TRBV19 and J is TRBJ2-1; 7 bases align to TRBD2. V shed 4 bases and J 6 bases; nucleotides not matched to a gene: 6. The CDR3 runs to 14 residues. Germline V gene sequence: CDR1 LNHDA, CDR2 SQIVND (reference sequence). CDR3 DNA (partial): TGTGCCAGTAGTAGGGGGACTAACCGCAATGAG. As protein: CASSRGTNRNE. The CDR3 reads in full as CASSRGTNRNEQFF.

Points on this clone: The CDR3 is cut off 3 residues early in the read; its end comes from the germline J gene. The chain combines TRBV6-2 or TRBV6-3 with TRBJ2-2, with 11 bases matching TRBD2. This CDR3 has 14 amino acids. Unmatched junction bases numbered 4, after V lost 6 bases and J lost 7 bases. Looked up from germline, CDR1 is MNHEY and CDR2 is SVGEGT. CDR3 DNA (partial): TGTGCCAGCAGGGCTAGCGGGAGGAACGGGGAG. Translating it yields CASRASGRNGE. The full-length CDR3 reads as CASRASGRNGELFF.

With regard to this clone: Coverage ceases 3 residues before the CDR3 finishes, and the germline J gene fills in the end. This chain joins TRBV5-1 and TRBJ2-5, with D perhaps TRBD1 (6 bases). CDR3 length: 13 residues. CDR1 and CDR2 (germline): SGHRS, YFSETQ. The V and J ends lost 1 base and 7 bases respectively, with 11 bases between them. The part of the CDR3 DNA that was read is TGCGCCAGCAGCTTGAACCAAGGGGGGACC. Its protein product is CASSLNQGGT. In full, the CDR3 reads CASSLNQGGTQYF.

To note about this clone: The CDR3 extends 3 residues past the end of the read, so its final part is completed from the germline J gene. This chain links TRBV4-2 with TRBJ1-4; weak D call: TRBD1 (6 bases). The CDR3 sequence is 15 residues long. Between the trimmed V and J ends, which lost 1 base and 7 bases, there was a span of 13 bases. Germline V gene sequence: CDR1 LGHNA, CDR2 YNFKEQ. CDR3 bases read: TGTGCCAGCAGCCAAGTTCAGGGGAGGGGTGAAAAA. As protein: CASSQVQGRGEK. The full CDR3 protein is CASSQVQGRGEKLFF.

Concerning this clone itself: The read gets to within 3 residues of the CDR3 end, and the germline J gene fills in the rest. The chain has TRBV19 and TRBJ1-2, with 9 bases fitting TRBD1. The CDR3 is made up of 15 amino acids. Trimming cost V 3 bases and J 6 bases; bases outside gene matches: 8. Germline V gene data show CDR1 as LNHDA and CDR2 as SQIVND (reference sequence). Incomplete CDR3 DNA: TGTGCCAGTAGTATTAGGAGGACAGGGGCTCATGGC. This encodes CASSIRRTGAHG. The full CDR3 reads CASSIRRTGAHGYTF.

With regard to this clone: Sequence at one end of the junction differs from germline and may be a read error. The observed sequence ends 3 residues before the CDR3 terminus, with the missing tail filled in from the germline J gene. This chain joins TRBV7-9 and TRBJ1-1; D uncertain. Germline V gene data show CDR1 as SEHNR and CDR2 as FQNEAQ (reference sequence). CDR3 length equals 13 residues. The CDR3: CASSLAANTEAFF. The CDR3 bases that were read are TGTGCCAGCAGCCTAGCAGCGAACACTGAA.

CDR3 bases read: TGTGCCATCAGCGGGACAGCGATGTCACCC. Translated: CAISGTAMSP. The entire CDR3 protein reads CAISGTAMSPLHF. The V and J genes are TRBV10-3 and TRBJ1-6; 7 bases align to TRBD1. The sequence runs out 3 residues before the end of the CDR3; the remainder is reconstructed from the germline J gene. V lost 6 bases, J lost 10 bases, and 6 bases stayed unmatched. The germline CDR1 and CDR2 sequences are ENHRY and SYGVKD. The CDR3 consists of 13 residues.

As regards this clone: Read sequence stops 3 residues before the CDR3 end, and the germline J gene provides the missing end. The rearrangement links TRBV20-1 to TRBJ2-3; weak D call: TRBD2 (5 bases). There are 12 residues in the CDR3. Germline V gene sequence: CDR1 DFQATT, CDR2 SNEGSKA (reference sequence). CDR3 DNA (partial): TGCAGCAAATCAGCGGGCACAGATACG. Protein product: CSKSAGTDT. The entire CDR3 protein reads CSKSAGTDTQYF.

To note about this clone: The observed sequence ends 3 residues before the CDR3 terminus, with the missing tail filled in from the germline J gene. V is TRBV24-1 and J is TRBJ2-7; 9 bases match TRBD2. The CDR3 covers 13 residues. Germline CDR1 KGHDR, CDR2 SFDVKD. V dropped 6 bases and J dropped 5; count of bases not matched to a gene: 4. Here the CDR3 reads CATSPAGGNEQYF. CDR3 DNA (partial): TGTGCCACCAGTCCGGCGGGGGGGAACGAG.

Comments on this clone: The CDR3 end is not reached by the read, which stops 3 residues before it; the germline J gene fills it in. The V gene is TRBV20-1, the J gene TRBJ2-1; 13 nucleotides match TRBD2. The CDR3 is 17 amino acids. V dropped 2 bases and J dropped 5; count of bases not matched to a gene: 9. Germline-derived CDR1 and CDR2 are DFQATT and SNEGSKA (reference sequence). The sequenced CDR3 bases are TGCAGTGCTAGATCCTTCTCACTAGCGGGAGGGCACAATGAG. This codes for CSARSFSLAGGHNE. The whole CDR3 is CSARSFSLAGGHNEQFF.

Details on this clone: The CDR3 extends 3 residues past the end of the read, so its final part is completed from the germline J gene. V gene TRBV18 combines with J gene TRBJ1-1, with D uncertain. CDR3 length equals 16 residues. V was pared by 2 bases and J by 3 bases, with 16 bases between. Looked up from germline, CDR1 is KGHSH and CDR2 is LQKENI. The CDR3 spells CASSPRYSGYDTEAFF. Partial CDR3 DNA: TGTGCCAGCTCACCAAGGTATTCGGGTTACGACACTGAA.

In regard to this clone: The read is 3 residues too short to cover the CDR3 end, so that end is filled in from the germline J gene. The genes are TRBV20-1 and TRBJ2-7; D may be TRBD1 (5 bases). The V gene lost 7 bases and the J gene lost 5 bases, with 15 bases spanning the gap. This CDR3 comprises 12 residues. Germline assignment: CDR1 DFQATT and CDR2 SNEGSKA (reference sequence). The CDR3 DNA, read in part, is TGCAGTGTGAAGACAGACGAGGACGAG. Translating gives CSVKTDEDE. The CDR3 as a whole reads CSVKTDEDEQYF.

Remarks on this clone: Coverage ceases 3 residues before the CDR3 finishes, and the germline J gene fills in the end. The chain links TRBV7-9 to TRBJ2-7; 9 nucleotides line up with TRBD1. This CDR3 spans 15 amino acids. Looked up from germline, CDR1 is SEHNR and CDR2 is FQNEAQ (reference sequence). V was pared by 5 bases and J by 4 bases, with 9 bases of the junction left unmatched. The sequenced CDR3 bases are TGTGCCAGCAGCAAACAGGGGGCTTTGGGGTACGAG. Protein: CASSKQGALGYE. The whole CDR3 region reads CASSKQGALGYEQYF.

Concerning this clone: The read falls 3 residues short of the CDR3 end, and the missing part is taken from the germline J gene. The gene calls are TRBV30 and TRBJ1-5; 8 positions agree with TRBD1. V dropped 3 bases and J dropped 5; count of bases not matched to a gene: 3. Looked up from germline, CDR1 is GTSNPN and CDR2 is SVGIG (reference sequence). This CDR3 has 13 residues. CDR3 in amino acids: CAWSQGADQPQHF. The sequenced CDR3 bases are TGTGCCTGGAGCCAGGGGGCGGATCAGCCC. Supplemented by reference TRBV30 and TRBJ1-5, the full variable domain reads SQTIHQWPATLVQPVGSPLSLECTVEGTSNPNLYWYRQAAGRGLQLLFYSVGIGQISSEVPQNLSASRPQDRQFILSSKKLLLSDSGFYLCAWSQGADQPQHFGDGTRLSIL.

With respect to this clone: From the germline J gene comes the end of the CDR3, since the read stops 3 residues before it. The rearrangement joins TRBV28 to TRBJ2-7, with TRBD2 as a possible D gene (6 bases). CDR3 size: 13 residues. V gave up 4 bases and J gave up 2 bases, with 9 bases separating them. In germline, CDR1 is MDHEN, CDR2 SYDVKM. The CDR3 loop reads CASSSGGTYEQYF. The DNA read from the CDR3 is TGTGCCAGCAGTTCAGGCGGGACCTACGAG.

Partial CDR3 DNA: TGTGCCATCGGCCGAGACAGGGGGGGATACGAG. It codes for CAIGRDRGGYE. The full-length CDR3 reads as CAIGRDRGGYEQYF. This chain connects TRBV10-3 to TRBJ2-7; 9 bases agree with TRBD1. Read coverage stops 3 residues before the CDR3 terminus; the germline J gene supplies the remainder. V lost 8 bases to trimming and J lost 4 bases; unmatched junction nucleotides: 9. CDR3 length: 14 amino acids. Germline V gene data show CDR1 as ENHRY and CDR2 as SYGVKD.

On this clone itself: The CDR3 end is not reached by the read, which stops 3 residues before it; the germline J gene fills it in. The V and J genes are TRBV11-2 and TRBJ2-4, with D unclear. CDR3 length equals 12 residues. Germline values: CDR1 SGHAT, CDR2 FQNNGV. Trimming shortened V by 2 bases and J by 5 bases, and 4 bases separated the two germline ends. The CDR3 sequence: CASSLPENIQYF. CDR3 DNA, as far as it was read: TGTGCCAGCAGCTTACCCGAAAACATT.

On this clone: The read is 3 residues too short to cover the CDR3 end, so that end is filled in from the germline J gene. V is TRBV18 and J is TRBJ2-7; the D is unclear. The CDR3 sequence is 12 residues long. From germline, CDR1 is KGHSH and CDR2 LQKENI. Trimming shortened V by 2 bases and J by 2 bases, and 4 bases separated the two germline ends. This chain's CDR3 is CASSPSAYEQYF. The sequenced part of the CDR3 DNA is TGTGCCAGCTCACCATCAGCCTACGAG.

Comment on this clone: Read sequence stops 3 residues before the CDR3 end, and the germline J gene provides the missing end. The rearrangement joins TRBV6-1 to TRBJ1-2, with D unclear. The ends were cut back, 2 bases at V and 3 bases at J, with 7 bases in the middle. Germline V gives CDR1 MNHNS, CDR2 SASEGT. The CDR3 is made up of 13 amino acids. Partial CDR3 DNA: TGTGCCAGCAGTGAAAGGCCAGACTATGGC. Protein sequence: CASSERPDYG. The full CDR3 reads CASSERPDYGYTF.

With respect to this clone: The read ends 3 residues before the CDR3 terminus; that terminus is restored from the germline J gene. V usage is TRBV7-9 and J usage is TRBJ2-7; D call uncertain. CDR3 length: 13 residues. The V end lost 2 bases, the J end lost 6 bases, and 11 bases lay between the germline ends. Germline V CDR1 and CDR2: SEHNR, FQNEAQ (reference sequence). The CDR3 bases that were read are TGTGCCAGCAGCTTAAAACCCCTAGGCGAG. Its protein product is CASSLKPLGE. The full CDR3 is CASSLKPLGEQYF.

As for this clone: Read coverage stops 3 residues before the CDR3 terminus; the germline J gene supplies the remainder. The gene calls are TRBV7-2 and TRBJ1-3, with TRBD1 matching over 7 bases. CDR1 and CDR2 (germline): SGHTA, FQGNSA. CDR3 size: 15 residues. With V trimmed by 4 bases and J by 0 bases, 3 bases remained unmatched. The CDR3 sequence is CASSWDRYSGNTIYF. Incomplete CDR3 DNA: TGTGCCAGCAGCTGGGACAGATACTCTGGAAACACC.

Points on this clone: The sequence runs out 3 residues before the end of the CDR3; the remainder is reconstructed from the germline J gene. V and J are TRBV7-8 and TRBJ2-5, with D tentatively TRBD2 (7 bases). The germline CDR1 and CDR2 sequences are SGHVS and FQNEAQ. V was pared by 1 base and J by 5 bases, with 11 bases between. The CDR3 covers 14 residues. Partial CDR3 DNA: TGTGCCAGCAGCTTAGTACAGGGAGGGGAGACC. Translation gives CASSLVQGGET. The full CDR3 sequence reads CASSLVQGGETQYF.